A single sample gave rise to the 28 T cell receptor beta chains below, sequenced in a study of blood T cells in healthy people across ages. Through a sample-barcoded 5' primer and a J-beta primer mix, a second PCR was run for roughly 7 to 12 cycles. TCRdb reprocessed the 5' RACE reads with MiXCR, giving one entry per CDR3 protein. The repertoire holds some 1.4 million distinct CDR3 sequences, with around 39% as singletons. Sequencing input: blood. Every receptor here comes from a woman under 30 in good health.

This clonotype was found a few times. This rearrangement joins TRBV6-1 to TRBJ2-7; 10 nucleotides agree with TRBD2. Trimming at V came to 4 bases and at J to 4 bases, leaving 10 bases not matched to a gene. CDR1 and CDR2 from the germline V gene are MNHNS and SASEGT. CDR3 length equals 16 residues. The CDR3 region is CASSALTSGFRYEQYF. The CDR3 region has the DNA TGTGCCAGCAGTGCATTGACTAGCGGGTTTAGGTACGAGCAGTACTTC.

The chain uses TRBV7-9 and TRBJ1-1; 9 bases are shared with TRBD1. Germline CDR1 and CDR2: SEHNR and FQNEAQ (reference sequence). The CDR3 runs 15 residues. V lost 3 bases to trimming and J lost 2 bases; unmatched junction nucleotides: 4. CDR3 sequence reads: CASSFGDRDNTEAFF. The CDR3 bases are TGTGCCAGCAGCTTCGGGGACAGGGACAACACTGAAGCTTTCTTT.

The chain uses TRBV7-2 and TRBJ1-2; the D is unclear. V was trimmed by 7 bases and J by 6 bases, leaving 18 bases between them. This CDR3 is 14 amino acids long. Germline lookup yields CDR1 SGHTA and CDR2 FQGNSA. In DNA form, the CDR3 reads TGTGCCAGCATCCCCGTGGCCGCTTCTAATGGCTACACCTTC. Protein product: CASIPVAASNGYTF.

V usage is TRBV10-3 and J usage is TRBJ1-4; D is unclear. Germline V gene sequence: CDR1 ENHRY, CDR2 SYGVKD. V dropped 3 bases and J dropped 4 bases, with 9 bases sitting between them. The CDR3 covers 14 residues. The CDR3 coding sequence is TGTGCCATCAGTGAACAAGAGAGTAATGAAAAACTGTTTTTT. It encodes CAISEQESNEKLFF.

The rearrangement uses TRBV27 and TRBJ2-7, with 12 bases matching TRBD2. The trim removed 0 bases at V and 4 bases at J, leaving 4 bases unmatched. The CDR3 contains 16 residues. Germline-derived CDR1 and CDR2 are MNHEY and SMNVEV (reference sequence). DNA of the CDR3: TGTGCCAGCAGTTTATCAAGACTAGCGGGAGAATACGAGCAGTACTTC. It translates to CASSLSRLAGEYEQYF.

This sequence joins TRBV15 and TRBJ2-7; 8 bases agree with TRBD1. This CDR3 is 16 amino acids long. V lost 5 bases, J lost 1 base, and 10 bases stayed unmatched. Germline V gene data show CDR1 as LNHNV and CDR2 as YYDKDF (reference sequence). The CDR3 here is CATSGSPGQGSYEQYF. CDR3 nucleotide sequence: TGTGCCACCAGCGGATCGCCAGGACAGGGATCCTACGAGCAGTACTTC. The whole variable domain, remainder taken from reference TRBV15 and TRBJ2-7, is DAMVIQNPRYQVTQFGKPVTLSCSQTLNHNVMYWYQQKSSQAPKLLFHYYDKDFNNEADTPDNFQSRRPNTSFCFLDIRSPGLGDTAMYLCATSGSPGQGSYEQYFGPGTRLTVT.

This clonotype was seen more than once but under ten times. Written as DNA, the CDR3 is TGTGCCAGCAGCCAAGGCGGGGGGGGTGCCTACAATGAGCAGTTCTTC. Amino acids: CASSQGGGGAYNEQFF. The V gene is TRBV3-1, the J gene TRBJ2-1; 9 nucleotides align to TRBD2. Trimming removed 1 base from V and 2 bases from J; junction bases left unmatched: 3. Germline lookup yields CDR1 LGHDT and CDR2 YNNKEL (reference sequence). The CDR3 runs 16 residues.

V gene TRBV3-1 combines with J gene TRBJ1-6; perhaps TRBD1 as D (6 bases). Trimming shortened V by 2 bases and J by 10 bases, and 15 bases separated the two germline ends. CDR1 is LGHDT and CDR2 is YNNKEL in the germline V gene (reference sequence). The CDR3 consists of 15 residues. CDR3 sequence: CASSQFTGRDSPLHF. CDR3 in DNA: TGTGCCAGCAGCCAATTTACAGGGAGGGACTCACCCCTCCACTTT.

The chain uses TRBV19 and TRBJ1-2; D unresolved. The CDR3 consists of 14 residues. Germline V gene lookup returns CDR1 LNHDA and CDR2 SQIVND (reference sequence). Trimming pared 4 bases from V and 4 bases from J, leaving 13 bases between. CDR3 sequence (DNA): TGTGCCAGTAGTAGAGGGAAACCCAGCTATGGCTACACCTTC. The encoded protein is CASSRGKPSYGYTF.

This sequence joins TRBV4-1 and TRBJ2-1, with D possibly TRBD2 on 5 matching bases. Germline V lookup: CDR1 MGHRA, CDR2 YSYEKL. The V gene lost 6 bases and the J gene lost 13 bases, with 16 bases spanning the gap. The CDR3 length is 12 residues. In nucleotides, the CDR3 is TGCGCCAGCAGTTCCTTCGGGGAGACCCAGTTCTTC. Translating it yields CASSSFGETQFF.

This clonotype was counted many times. The chain has TRBV12-3 or TRBV12-4 and TRBJ1-2; D unclear. Trimming left V 5 bases short and J 0 bases short, with 13 bases between. The CDR3 contains 15 residues. The CDR3 DNA reads TGTGCCAGCAGTCCCGACGGGGAACCTAACTATGGCTACACCTTC. Translated, it gives CASSPDGEPNYGYTF.

In its sample, this clonotype was seen a few times. The J gene is TRBJ2-5, the V gene TRBV20-1; D is perhaps TRBD2 (5 bases). The last part of the DNA fits TRBJ2-7 better; the J call may be wrong. Germline CDR1 DFQATT, CDR2 SNEGSKA (reference sequence). This CDR3 has 12 amino acids. DNA for the CDR3: TGCAGTGCTATTGCGGGTAAGGACGAGCAGTACTTC. Amino acid sequence: CSAIAGKDEQYF.

The V and J genes are TRBV28 and TRBJ2-5; D gene ambiguous. The CDR3 is made up of 13 amino acids. Per the germline V gene, CDR1 is MDHEN and CDR2 is SYDVKM. The germline V and J ends were trimmed by 2 bases and 5 bases, with 9 bases remaining between them. CDR3 DNA sequence: TGTGCCAGCAGTTTACGCACTGTGGAGACCCAGTACTTC. This encodes CASSLRTVETQYF.

J is TRBJ2-7 and V is TRBV28; D unclear. Germline V gene sequence: CDR1 MDHEN, CDR2 SYDVKM. V lost 6 bases, J lost 5 bases, and 14 bases lay in between. The CDR3 covers 13 residues. The DNA for the CDR3 is TGTGCCAGCAGCCTCATGGGCATAGACGAGCAGTACTTC. As protein: CASSLMGIDEQYF.

J is TRBJ1-5 and V is TRBV20-1, with no clear D. Germline V gene data show CDR1 as DFQATT and CDR2 as SNEGSKA (reference sequence). V was cut by 4 bases and J by 1 base, with 17 bases left in between. The CDR3 extends over 16 amino acids. CDR3 region: CSATRRTMKSNQPQHF. In nucleotides, the CDR3 is TGCAGTGCTACCCGCCGGACGATGAAGAGCAATCAGCCCCAGCATTTT.

This clonotype was detected only a few times. J is TRBJ2-7 and V is TRBV3-1; 8 bases are a match to TRBD2. The end of the DNA aligns better with TRBJ2-1, so the J call may be wrong. CDR1 and CDR2 from the germline V gene are LGHDT and YNNKEL (reference sequence). This CDR3 spans 16 amino acids. CDR3 sequence reads: CASSQDLRAGEYEQFF. Written as DNA, the CDR3 is TGTGCCAGCAGCCAAGACCTTCGAGCGGGAGAATACGAGCAGTTCTTC.

This clonotype was seen a few times. V usage is TRBV4-1 and J usage is TRBJ1-5; D not certain. CDR3 size: 15 residues. V dropped 1 base and J dropped 2 bases, with 9 bases sitting between them. Per germline, CDR1 MGHRA and CDR2 YSYEKL. The CDR3 nucleotides are TGCGCCAGCAGCCAAGTTTACGGGGGCAATCAGCCCCAGCATTTT. Residues: CASSQVYGGNQPQHF.

This chain connects TRBV6-5 to TRBJ1-1; D ambiguous. Germline CDR1 is MNHEY and CDR2 is SVGAGI. Trimming removed 4 bases at V and 4 bases at J, with 10 bases between. The CDR3 is 13 amino acids. This CDR3 is CASSWGLGTEAFF. The DNA for the CDR3 is TGTGCCAGCAGTTGGGGTTTGGGCACTGAAGCTTTCTTT.

Concerning this clonotype itself: The junction does not match germline at one end; this may be a read error. V usage is TRBV9 and J usage is TRBJ2-5; a weak D match, TRBD2 (6 bases). The germline gives CDR1 SGDLS, CDR2 YYNGEE. This CDR3 region has 16 residues. The CDR3 DNA is TGTGCCTGCAGCGATCTTGGCGGGATGATACAAGAGACCCAGTACTTC. Translation: CACSDLGGMIQETQYF. The full variable domain, its missing parts supplied by reference TRBV9 and TRBJ2-5, is DSGVTQTPKHLITATGQRVTLRCSPRSGDLSVYWYQQSLDQGLQFLIQYYNGEERAKGNILERFSAQQFPDLHSELNLSSLELGDSALYFCACSDLGGMIQETQYFGPGTRLLVL.

V gene TRBV20-1 combines with J gene TRBJ1-1, with TRBD1 matching 8 bases. J lost 0 bases, V lost 0 bases, and 3 bases had no gene match. Germline V gives CDR1 DFQATT, CDR2 SNEGSKA (reference sequence). This CDR3 is built from 15 residues. CDR3 residues: CSAREGTGMNTEAFF. DNA for the CDR3: TGCAGTGCTAGAGAGGGGACAGGAATGAACACTGAAGCTTTCTTT.

The chain carries TRBV20-1 and TRBJ1-2; D may be TRBD1 (6 bases). In germline, CDR1 is DFQATT, CDR2 SNEGSKA (reference sequence). V gave up 4 bases and J gave up 3 bases, with 18 bases separating them. This CDR3 region has 15 residues. CDR3 in amino acids: CSAKSQGEGDYGYTF. CDR3 bases: TGCAGTGCTAAGTCACAGGGAGAAGGGGACTATGGCTACACCTTC.

The chain is built from TRBV20-1 and TRBJ2-1, with D possibly matching TRBD2 (7 bases). Trimming took 4 bases from V and 6 from J, leaving 13 bases between them. Germline-derived CDR1 and CDR2 are DFQATT and SNEGSKA (reference sequence). The CDR3 runs to 13 residues. The CDR3 here is CSATRGASNEQFF. The CDR3 region has the DNA TGCAGTGCTACCCGGGGGGCCAGCAATGAGCAGTTCTTC.

This chain uses TRBV2 with TRBJ1-5, with 8 bases matching TRBD1. Germline CDR1 is SNHLY and CDR2 is FYNNEI. The CDR3 has 12 residues. The J segment lost 10 bases and the V segment lost 10 bases, leaving 9 bases of the junction unmatched. CDR3 bases: TGTGCCACGTCGGACAGGGCAGGCCCCCAGCATTTT. Amino acid sequence: CATSDRAGPQHF.

This chain links TRBV10-3 with TRBJ1-2; D gene unclear. CDR3 length: 13 amino acids. V lost 8 bases and J 0 bases, leaving 10 bases between the germline ends. The germline CDR1 and CDR2 sequences are ENHRY and SYGVKD. The CDR3 loop is CAIQMTANYGYTF. CDR3 DNA: TGTGCCATCCAAATGACGGCTAACTATGGCTACACCTTC.

The rearrangement links TRBV5-1 to TRBJ2-3; 10 bases are shared with TRBD2. J was trimmed by 4 bases and V by 2 bases; bases with no gene match: 4. Germline-derived CDR1 and CDR2 are SGHRS and YFSETQ. The CDR3 runs to 15 residues. The CDR3 region is CASSLPSGGPDTQYF. CDR3 bases: TGCGCCAGCAGCTTACCTAGCGGGGGCCCAGATACGCAGTATTTT.

The chain is built from TRBV25-1 and TRBJ2-5; 9 bases are shared with TRBD2. Judging by the DNA end, TRBJ2-7 fits better; the J call may be wrong. Germline CDR1 MGHDK, CDR2 SYGVNS. CDR3 length equals 14 residues. In nucleotides, the CDR3 is TGTGCCAGCAGATTAGCGGGAGAAGTGGGCGAGCAGTACTTC. Translating it yields CASRLAGEVGEQYF.

This clonotype was observed a handful of times. The chain has TRBV7-9 and TRBJ2-3; TRBD1 matches at 7 bases. The germline CDR1 and CDR2 sequences are SEHNR and FQNEAQ (reference sequence). Trimming cost V 5 bases and J 1 base; bases outside gene matches: 6. The CDR3 runs to 15 residues. The CDR3 loop is CASSIGTAGTDTQYF. CDR3 nucleotide sequence: TGTGCCAGCAGCATCGGGACAGCAGGCACAGATACGCAGTATTTT.

The sample holds a few counts of this clonotype. J is TRBJ1-2 and V is TRBV28, with TRBD1 matching over 7 bases. The J segment lost 4 bases and the V segment lost 6 bases, leaving 14 bases of the junction unmatched. There are 16 residues in the CDR3. CDR1 is MDHEN, CDR2 SYDVKM, per germline. DNA for the CDR3: TGTGCCAGCAGCCAGGGGGGGTTAGGAATACCCTATGGCTACACCTTC. Translation: CASSQGGLGIPYGYTF.